This T cell receptor (beta chain) was identified during a study of T cells after yellow fever vaccination (dated by TCRdb to about 2019). For context, the study as a whole: Libraries from fractions with low cell numbers were prepared with the SMART-Seq v4 Ultra Low Input RNA kit. To follow T-cell clones before and after primary and booster YFV17D yellow fever vaccination, bulk TCR alpha and beta repertoires were sequenced over time. The cohort comprised two healthy male donors, one aged 18 to 30 and one aged 30 to 40 years. Blood was collected at multiple timepoints before and after primary and secondary immunization, and bulk PBMC replicates and cell subsets were isolated.

TCRdb names Illumina NovaSeq 6000 as the instrument used. TCR cDNA was made using 5'RACE template switching, a step that added a universal primer site and unique molecular identifiers. cDNA synthesis was primed from both the TCR alpha and TCR beta constant segments. Two PCR steps were used to amplify libraries, with sample barcodes and sequencing adapters being added in the second step. Sequencing of libraries was performed on Illumina HiSeq 2500 (2x100 bp) or NovaSeq (2x150 bp). Per the authors' processing: MIGEC handled demultiplexing of reads and collapsing into UMI consensus sequences, while MiXCR performed V(D)J alignment. Using edgeR on replicate PBMC samples, clonotypes were called vaccine-responding if FDR was below 0.01 and the log2 fold change was above 5 up to day 15. Each bulk clonotype received a CD4 or CD8 identity based on whether the sequenced CD4 or CD8 repertoire contained that clonotype at higher abundance. Through fastp at Q25 and MiXCR, TCRdb rebuilt clones from the public reads, retaining in-frame beta chains. Records with the same CDR3 protein are collapsed into one entry carrying the most frequent genes and DNA. These V and J calls rely on TCRdb rather than the paper's analysis. In all, the sample holds approximately 450,000 distinct CDR3 sequences, and approximately 18% of those were seen once. Together, the top ten hold 18% of the sample.

The germline V gene supplies CDR1 SGHRS and CDR2 YFSETQ. At the junction V is shortened by 2 bases and J by 6 bases, with 12 bases in between. The cysteine opens and the phenylalanine closes a CDR3 of 13 amino acids. Of the read, only the CDR3 DNA is kept; its 39 bases are in frame from base 1. The sample's treatment or condition label, decoded: live attenuated yellow fever vaccine strain. Two biological replicates of bulk PBMCs were collected at each blood-draw timepoint. PBMCs were isolated from peripheral blood using a standard Ficoll-Paque protocol. RNA was extracted with TriZol from bulk PBMCs, CD4 and CD8 fractions, and dextramer-positive and dextramer-negative fractions. Here is what the overall study found, with its caveats: The secondary T-cell response was found to be weaker but faster than the primary response, with a peak reached on day 5 rather than on day 15. Computational filtering was required because FACS-sorted repertoires could contain abundant contaminating clonotypes from the bulk population. Because the study included only a couple of donors, the extent to which the findings can be generalized is limited. Most clones expanded after primary vaccination were re-detected after the booster (approximately 96% of CD4 and around 86% of CD8), suggesting broad memory maintenance. A small share of clonotypes occurred in both CD4 and CD8 compartments, likely arising from convergent recombination.

For this clonotype: The antigen it recognizes is unknown. Qualities for individual bases were not recorded, and no much larger clone is one base off.

Here the chain combines TRBV5-1 and TRBJ2-7; possibly the D gene is TRBD2, per 5 matching bases. This specimen consisted of PBMCs, obtained before the yellow fever booster vaccination. This clonotype originated in a man aged 18 to 30 who received the YFV17D yellow fever vaccine. The bases are TGCGCCAGCAGCTTACTACGGGGAAGCGAGCAGTACTTC. Its protein reads: CASSLLRGSEQYF.